Listed here are 23 T cell receptor beta chains from one sample, sequenced in a study of blood T cell repertoires in COVID-19 (dated by TCRdb to 2018 to 2020). Libraries were built with the immunoSEQ multiplex PCR assay. TCRdb obtained this table from immuneACCESS and retained in-frame rearrangements with V and J assigned. These tables miss some clones; where compared with another copy, unresolved V genes account for less than half of the shortfall, and the remainder is unexplained. In all, the sample holds around 260,000 clones, and more than 75% of those were seen once. The ten top clones hold approximately 5.1% of the sample. What was sequenced was peripheral blood. Every receptor here comes from a woman aged 60-75 years with COVID-19, enrolled during active disease.

The CDR3 nucleotides are TGTGCCAGCAGCCAAACTTTCGGCTCTGGAAACACCATATATTTT. Protein: CASSQTFGSGNTIYF. The chain joins TRBV7-9 to TRBJ1-3; D remains ambiguous. V shed 5 bases and J shed 0 bases, with 11 bases lying between them. Germline V gene data show CDR1 as SEHNR and CDR2 as FQNEAQ (reference sequence). The CDR3 has 15 amino acids. Looking up the rest from reference TRBV7-9 and TRBJ1-3 gives the full variable domain: DTGVSQNPRHKITKRGQNVTFRCDPISEHNRLYWYRQTLGQGPEFLTYFQNEAQLEKSRLLSDRFSAERPKGSFSTLEIQRTEQGDSAMYLCASSQTFGSGNTIYFGEGSWLTVV.

The chain joins TRBV5-1 to TRBJ2-3, with 10 bases aligning to TRBD2. With 3 bases clipped from V and 8 bases from J, the junction kept 6 bases outside the gene matches. This CDR3 has 14 residues. Germline V lookup: CDR1 SGHRS, CDR2 YFSETQ. The DNA for the CDR3 is TGCGCCAGCAGCTCCAGCGGGAGGGCCTTTACGCAGTATTTT. It codes for CASSSSGRAFTQYF.

The rearrangement uses TRBV24-1 and TRBJ2-2; tentative D call: TRBD2 (6 bases). With 9 bases removed from V and 5 bases from J, the gap between germline ends came to 21 bases. Per germline, CDR1 KGHDR and CDR2 SFDVKD. The length of the CDR3 is 16 residues. Here the CDR3 reads CATLRDRPRETGELFF. CDR3 bases: TGTGCCACCCTTCGGGACCGGCCTCGGGAGACCGGGGAGCTGTTTTTT.

The rearrangement joins TRBV24-1 to TRBJ2-1; 11 bases are a match to TRBD2. The CDR3 runs 16 residues. The ends lost 1 base at V and 8 bases at J; junction bases unmatched: 6. From germline, CDR1 is KGHDR and CDR2 SFDVKD. The chain's CDR3 is CATSDFSGRVGDEQFF. The CDR3 DNA follows: TGTGCCACCAGTGATTTTAGCGGGAGGGTGGGCGATGAGCAGTTCTTC.

The chain is built from TRBV6-2 or TRBV6-3 and TRBJ2-7, with D maybe TRBD1 (6 bases). In germline, CDR1 is MNHEY, CDR2 SVGEGT. V was pared by 0 bases and J by 3 bases, with 15 bases between. This CDR3 region has 16 residues. The CDR3 protein is CASSYSRGTQSYEQYF. DNA for the CDR3: TGTGCCAGCAGTTACTCAAGGGGGACACAGAGCTACGAGCAGTACTTC.

This clone was detected once. The chain carries TRBV24-1 and TRBJ2-1; possibly TRBD2 for D (5 bases). Deletions cut 2 bases from V and 4 bases from J, with 14 bases between. Germline V gene sequence: CDR1 KGHDR, CDR2 SFDVKD. The length of the CDR3 is 16 residues. This chain's CDR3 is CATSDSGIHKYNEQFF. The CDR3 bases are TGTGCCACCAGTGATTCCGGGATCCACAAATACAATGAGCAGTTCTTC.

V and J are TRBV10-2 and TRBJ2-1, with TRBD2 matching over 11 bases. The CDR3 length is 15 residues. V trimming: 6 bases; J trimming: 6 bases; junction bases outside the gene matches: 7. In germline, CDR1 is WSHSY, CDR2 SAAADI. The CDR3 loop reads CASRLAGAPGNEQFF. In DNA form, the CDR3 reads TGCGCCAGCAGACTAGCGGGAGCCCCGGGCAATGAGCAGTTCTTC.

The CDR3 reads CASSAGQRNTEAFF. For the CDR3, the DNA is TGTGCCAGCAGCGCGGGACAGCGGAACACTGAAGCTTTCTTT. V usage is TRBV7-9 and J usage is TRBJ1-1; 7 bases are shared with TRBD1. The CDR3 contains 14 residues. Germline lookup yields CDR1 SEHNR and CDR2 FQNEAQ (reference sequence). V shed 5 bases and J 1 base; nucleotides not matched to a gene: 4.

The chain couples TRBV30 to TRBJ2-1; the match to TRBD1 covers 8 bases. The CDR3 runs to 12 residues. From germline, CDR1 is GTSNPN and CDR2 SVGIG (reference sequence). The trim removed 5 bases at V and 7 bases at J, leaving 4 bases unmatched. CDR3 amino acids: CAWGQGGNEQFF. Written as DNA, the CDR3 is TGTGCCTGGGGACAGGGAGGAAATGAGCAGTTCTTC.

This clone was counted a few times. This sequence joins TRBV28 and TRBJ1-5, with D perhaps matching TRBD1 (5 bases). Germline CDR1 is MDHEN and CDR2 is SYDVKM. Trimming shortened V by 4 bases and J by 3 bases, and 10 bases separated the two germline ends. The CDR3 covers 14 residues. The CDR3 here is CASSSAGSNQPQHF. The CDR3 DNA is TGTGCCAGCAGTTCCGCAGGGTCCAATCAGCCCCAGCATTTT.

This clone has only one observation. The rearrangement uses TRBV12-3 or TRBV12-4 and TRBJ1-1, with D hard to call. The CDR3 runs 11 residues. The germline V and J ends were trimmed by 7 bases and 4 bases, with 7 bases remaining between them. As DNA, the CDR3 is TGTGCCAGCACGGTCCGCACTGAAGCTTTCTTT. Translated, it gives CASTVRTEAFF.

V is TRBV18 and J is TRBJ2-5; perhaps TRBD1 as D (6 bases). Trimming removed 3 bases from V and 3 bases from J, with 11 bases in between. The CDR3 totals 14 residues. Germline CDR1 KGHSH, CDR2 LQKENI. The CDR3 DNA is TGTGCCAGCTCACCTTTGGACAGCGAAGAGACCCAGTACTTC. Translating it yields CASSPLDSEETQYF.

The gene calls are TRBV7-8 and TRBJ2-2; 8 nucleotides line up with TRBD1. After removal of 0 bases from V and 6 bases from J, the junction contained 3 bases not matched to a gene. This CDR3 spans 15 amino acids. Germline CDR1 SGHVS, CDR2 FQNEAQ. The CDR3 coding sequence is TGTGCCAGCAGCTTAGCAGGCAGGGGGCCCGGGGAGCTGTTTTTT. Translated: CASSLAGRGPGELFF.

The rearrangement joins TRBV6-4 to TRBJ2-1; D uncertain. Germline CDR1 is MRHNA and CDR2 is SNTAGT. The CDR3 runs 13 residues. V lost 0 bases to trimming and J lost 7 bases, with 7 bases between them. CDR3 amino acids: CASSDSYGNEQFF. The CDR3 DNA follows: TGTGCCAGCAGTGACTCTTACGGTAATGAGCAGTTCTTC.

This sequence joins TRBV5-6 and TRBJ2-4; 8 bases are a match to TRBD1. This CDR3 has 15 residues. Germline CDR1 is SGHDT and CDR2 is YYEEEE. V was clipped by 2 bases and J by 2 bases; unmatched bases: 3. CDR3 amino acids: CASSLPGGSKNIQYF. As DNA, the CDR3 is TGTGCCAGCAGCTTACCAGGGGGCTCCAAAAACATTCAGTACTTC.

In its sample, this clone was seen once. The V and J genes are TRBV25-1 and TRBJ1-5; D perhaps matches TRBD1 (6 bases). Germline V gene lookup returns CDR1 MGHDK and CDR2 SYGVNS. This CDR3 spans 13 amino acids. The V end was cut by 6 bases, the J end by 3 bases, with 9 bases between. The CDR3 nucleotides read TGTGCCAGCAGAGGACAGAACAATCAGCCCCAGCATTTT. It encodes CASRGQNNQPQHF.

This clone appeared a single time. The V call is TRBV4-2, the J call TRBJ2-5; TRBD2 matches 9 bases. Per germline, CDR1 LGHNA and CDR2 YNFKEQ. The junction had 16 bases not matched to a gene; V was cut back by 4 bases and J by 4 bases. The CDR3 extends over 18 amino acids. The CDR3 nucleotides are TGTGCCAGCAGCCCCCTTTTTGGCGGGAGGGGGTCAGGAGAGACCCAGTACTTC. Residues: CASSPLFGGRGSGETQYF.

Worth noting for this clone: At the DNA level, this CDR3 is encoded by other sequences in the same sample as well. The chain couples TRBV9 to TRBJ2-7; no definite D call. Germline V lookup: CDR1 SGDLS, CDR2 YYNGEE. Trimming removed 3 bases from V and 3 bases from J, with 7 bases in between. This CDR3 comprises 12 residues. CDR3 DNA: TGTGCCAGCAGCGCCACGGGCTACGAGCAGTACTTC. Translated: CASSATGYEQYF.

V and J are TRBV3-1 (or the pseudogene TRBV3-2) and TRBJ1-6; D not certain. This CDR3 spans 15 amino acids. The ends were cut back, 1 base at V and 9 bases at J, with 13 bases in the middle. The germline gives CDR1 LGHDT, CDR2 YNNKEL (reference sequence). As DNA, the CDR3 is TGTGCCAGCAGCCAAGCCCGAGGGAAGGGTTCACCCCTCCACTTT. This sequence encodes CASSQARGKGSPLHF.

V usage is TRBV25-1 and J usage is TRBJ2-3; possibly TRBD2 for D (6 bases). V lost 4 bases to trimming and J lost 4 bases, with 12 bases between them. Germline CDR1 MGHDK, CDR2 SYGVNS. CDR3 length: 14 residues. The chain's CDR3 is CASSVPGVPDTQYF. CDR3 bases: TGTGCCAGCAGTGTGCCGGGGGTTCCAGATACGCAGTATTTT.

The chain recombines TRBV3-1 (or the pseudogene TRBV3-2) with TRBJ1-3; TRBD1 matches at 7 bases. V shed 1 base, J shed 9 bases, and the junction held 6 bases outside the gene matches. This CDR3 is 14 amino acids long. Germline CDR1 reads LGHDT; CDR2 reads YNNKEL (reference sequence). The CDR3, as DNA: TGTGCCAGCAGCCAAGTACAGGGGAGAGGCACCATATATTTT. This codes for CASSQVQGRGTIYF.

This clone was picked up one time. The rearrangement uses TRBV9 and TRBJ2-3, with 7 bases fitting TRBD2. Germline V CDR1 and CDR2: SGDLS, YYNGEE. J gave up 4 bases and V 0 bases, and 8 bases lay outside the gene matches. The CDR3 extends over 16 amino acids. The CDR3 DNA reads TGTGCCAGCAGCGTAGCTGGCGGGAGTGGCCCAGATACGCAGTATTTT. The encoded protein is CASSVAGGSGPDTQYF. Based on the CDR3 plus reference TRBV9 and TRBJ2-3, the full variable domain is DSGVTQTPKHLITATGQRVTLRCSPRSGDLSVYWYQQSLDQGLQFLIQYYNGEERAKGNILERFSAQQFPDLHSELNLSSLELGDSALYFCASSVAGGSGPDTQYFGPGTRLTVL.

This sequence joins TRBV27 and TRBJ2-1, with 7 bases that match TRBD1. The V gene end was trimmed by 4 bases and the J gene end by 7 bases; junction bases not matched to a gene: 22. CDR3 length equals 19 residues. CDR1 MNHEY and CDR2 SMNVEV come from the germline V gene (reference sequence). CDR3 loop: CASSSNLRDRVPGVNEQFF. As DNA, the CDR3 is TGTGCCAGCAGTTCAAACCTCCGGGACAGAGTACCAGGAGTAAATGAGCAGTTCTTC.